Here is one TCR beta chain with its context. The data are from a study of blood T cell repertoires in COVID-19. Study-level background: In each case, the material was cDNA or gDNA derived from T cells, B-cell-depleted T cells, or PBMCs.

In the source study's methods: Estimation of nucleated cell counts was performed using reference gene primer amplification. Clones were read by immunoSEQ multiplex PCR, and TCRdb kept only the in-frame ones, dropping some. From that table come the V and J calls and clone size; the DNA was used to work out D and trimming. The repertoire consists of a few hundred thousand clones, with more than 80% occurring once and the leading ten covering nearly 7%. Germline loops: CDR1 SGHAT, CDR2 FQNNGV. Trimming took 1 base from V and 0 from J, leaving 16 bases between them. This CDR3 region has 18 residues. Seattle's cohort entered during active infection and was followed longitudinally.

The chain carries TRBV11-2 and TRBJ2-1; no reliable D call. The clonotype was recovered from a woman aged 25 to 45 with COVID-19, enrolled during active disease. Source material: peripheral blood. The CDR3: CASSLGLSASSSYNEQFF. In DNA, the CDR3 is TGTGCCAGCAGCTTAGGGTTGAGCGCATCCAGCTCCTACAATGAGCAGTTCTTC.